A selection of T cell receptor beta chains follows, all from one sample in a study of blood T cell repertoires in COVID-19. TCRdb's copy holds only in-frame clones and misses some; the assay was immunoSEQ multiplex PCR. This table has a few hundred thousand clones, roughly 85% appearing once. The material sequenced was peripheral blood. The origin of the receptors is a woman aged 70-85 years with acute or convalescent COVID-19. Both conserved end residues are part of each CDR3. D genes are given only for firm matches. Some rows mark clone size as missing; the rest say once, few, many or name a class of expanded clone.

j_gene | d_gene | v_gene | abundance | CDR3aa | CDR3nt
TRBJ2-3 | NA | TRBV5-1 | NA | CASSLQGGVSGDTQYF | TGCGCCAGCAGCCTACAGGGAGGGGTTTCAGGAGATACGCAGTATTTT
TRBJ2-1 | NA | TRBV10-3 | NA | CAISGLPGDNEQFF | TGTGCCATCAGTGGCCTCCCCGGGGATAATGAGCAGTTCTTC
TRBJ2-7 | NA | TRBV3-1/TRBV3-2 | NA | CASSPRGYEQYF | TGTGCCAGCAGCCCAAGGGGCTACGAGCAGTACTTC
TRBJ1-2 | NA | TRBV7-6 | NA | CASSPSGQGNYGYTF | TGTGCCAGCAGCCCCTCGGGGCAGGGGAACTATGGCTACACCTTC
TRBJ1-1 | NA | TRBV5-4 | NA | CASSEQLNTEAFF | TGTGCCAGCAGCGAACAGCTAAACACTGAAGCTTTCTTT
TRBJ1-4 | NA | TRBV7-2 | few | CASSPAAGTNEKLFF | TGTGCCAGCAGCCCAGCGGCGGGGACCAATGAAAAACTGTTTTTT
TRBJ2-7 | TRBD2 | TRBV5-1 | NA | CASSQSGGKVTYEQYF | TGCGCCAGCAGCCAAAGCGGGGGGAAAGTTACCTACGAGCAGTACTTC
TRBJ1-3 | TRBD1 | TRBV5-6 | NA | CASSFEGTGRNTIYF | TGTGCCAGCAGCTTCGAAGGGACAGGGAGGAACACCATATATTTT
TRBJ2-2 | NA | TRBV5-1 | NA | CASALGQLKNTGELFF | TGCGCCAGCGCCCTTGGACAGCTGAAGAACACCGGGGAGCTGTTTTTT
TRBJ1-5 | TRBD1 | TRBV19 | NA | CASSIYRGSNQPQHF | TGTGCCAGTAGTATCTACAGGGGAAGCAATCAGCCCCAGCATTTT
TRBJ1-4 | NA | TRBV4-2 | NA | CASSQGQEESGLFF | TGTGCCAGCAGCCAAGGACAGGAGGAAAGTGGACTGTTTTTT
TRBJ2-7 | NA | TRBV11-2 | NA | CASSLMGTPSYEQYF | TGTGCCAGCAGCTTGATGGGGACACCTTCCTACGAGCAGTACTTC
TRBJ2-7 | NA | TRBV19 | NA | CASTPERGGAQNEQYF | TGTGCCAGTACCCCCGAGAGGGGGGGGGCGCAGAACGAGCAGTACTTC
TRBJ2-3 | NA | TRBV5-6 | NA | CASSSLTFGLTSTDTQYF | TGTGCCAGCAGCTCCCTCACCTTTGGGCTCACTAGCACAGATACGCAGTATTTT
TRBJ1-2 | NA | TRBV19 | NA | CASSIAHYGYTF | TGTGCCAGTAGTATCGCGCACTATGGCTACACCTTC
TRBJ2-1 | TRBD2 | TRBV11-2 | once | CASSLSSSGFREQFF | TGTGCCAGCAGCTTAAGCTCTAGCGGGTTCCGCGAGCAGTTCTTC
TRBJ2-4 | TRBD1 | TRBV19 | NA | CASSTYRGAKNIQYF | TGTGCCAGTAGTACGTACAGGGGAGCCAAAAACATTCAGTACTTC
TRBJ2-7 | NA | TRBV6-5 | few | CASSYGGLSSYEQYF | TGTGCCAGCAGTTACGGCGGGCTCAGCTCCTACGAGCAGTACTTC
TRBJ1-6 | NA | TRBV11-2 | NA | CASSFGLTLHF | TGTGCCAGCAGCTTCGGACTAACTCTCCACTTT
TRBJ1-2 | NA | TRBV2 | few | CASSENVRGAYGYTF | TGTGCCAGCAGTGAAAATGTACGGGGAGCTTATGGCTACACCTTC
TRBJ2-2 | TRBD2 | TRBV5-4 | once | CASSWGLASTGELFF | TGTGCCAGCAGCTGGGGACTAGCGTCAACCGGGGAGCTGTTTTTT
TRBJ2-5 | NA | TRBV5-4 | NA | CASSLGTGSVTQYF | TGTGCCAGCAGCTTGGGAACAGGGAGCGTGACCCAGTACTTC
TRBJ2-1 | TRBD2 | TRBV3-1/TRBV3-2 | NA | CASSLRRGSSYNEQFF | TGTGCCAGCAGCCTGAGGCGGGGGAGCTCCTACAATGAGCAGTTCTTC
TRBJ1-1 | NA | TRBV19 | NA | CASSIPRRSGTPHTEAFF | TGTGCCAGTAGTATTCCGCGTCGAAGCGGGACCCCGCACACTGAAGCTTTCTTT
TRBJ1-1 | TRBD1 | TRBV3-1/TRBV3-2 | NA | CASSRQGVSEAFF | TGTGCCAGCTCCCGCCAGGGGGTCTCTGAAGCTTTCTTT
TRBJ1-3 | NA | TRBV9 | NA | CASSAGDSGNTIYF | TGTGCCAGCAGCGCAGGGGACTCTGGAAACACCATATATTTT
TRBJ1-4 | NA | TRBV15 | NA | CATSANRAPNEKLFF | TGTGCCACCAGCGCCAACAGGGCCCCTAATGAAAAACTGTTTTTT
TRBJ1-1 | TRBD1 | TRBV10-3 | once | CAISPTGVGTEAFF | TGTGCCATCAGTCCGACAGGGGTAGGGACTGAAGCTTTCTTT
TRBJ1-1 | TRBD1 | TRBV19 | NA | CASSLRSQGGGTEAFF | TGTGCCAGTAGTCTCCGCTCACAGGGGGGCGGGACTGAAGCTTTCTTT
TRBJ1-5 | NA | TRBV30 | NA | CAWSVSRGGQPQHF | TGTGCCTGGAGTGTGAGTAGGGGCGGCCAGCCCCAGCATTTT
TRBJ2-1 | NA | TRBV7-2 | NA | CASSPSGQRTPQQFF | TGTGCCAGCAGCCCTTCGGGACAAAGGACTCCCCAGCAGTTCTTC
TRBJ1-2 | NA | TRBV20-1 | NA | CSARQSYGYTF | TGCAGTGCTAGACAGTCCTATGGCTACACCTTC
TRBJ1-1 | NA | TRBV21-1 | NA | CASSTGQMNTEAFF | TGTGCCAGCAGCACCGGACAGATGAACACTGAAGCTTTCTTT
TRBJ1-1 | NA | TRBV20-1 | NA | CSTPRGTEAFF | TGCAGTACCCCTCGGGGCACTGAAGCTTTCTTT
TRBJ2-7 | NA | TRBV28 | NA | CASRLGTYEQYF | TGTGCCAGCAGACTAGGGACCTACGAGCAGTACTTC
TRBJ2-5 | TRBD1 | TRBV7-6 | NA | CASSLALDRKETQYF | TGTGCCAGCAGCTTAGCGCTGGACAGGAAAGAGACCCAGTACTTC
TRBJ2-1 | NA | TRBV15 | NA | CATSTAGGAINEQFF | TGTGCCACCAGCACTGCCGGAGGGGCGATTAATGAGCAGTTCTTC
TRBJ2-4 | NA | TRBV28 | NA | CASSFERLKNIQYF | TGTGCCAGCAGTTTCGAGCGACTTAAAAACATTCAGTACTTC
TRBJ1-5 | NA | TRBV5-5 | NA | CASNGEPAQPQHF | TGTGCCAGCAATGGGGAGCCCGCCCAGCCCCAGCATTTT
TRBJ1-2 | NA | TRBV11-2 | NA | CASSLGPQDRGYTF | TGTGCCAGCAGCTTAGGCCCACAGGATCGCGGCTACACCTTC
TRBJ2-7 | NA | TRBV5-6 | once | CASSFSGTTTYEQYF | TGTGCCAGCAGCTTCTCAGGGACAACTACCTACGAGCAGTACTTC
TRBJ2-5 | NA | TRBV18 | NA | CASSPGGAKETQYF | TGTGCCAGCTCACCAGGAGGGGCCAAAGAGACCCAGTACTTC
TRBJ1-6 | NA | TRBV23-1 | NA | CASSQGASSPLHF | TGCGCCAGCAGTCAGGGGGCGAGTTCGCCCCTCCACTTT
TRBJ2-3 | NA | TRBV10-3 | NA | CAINQDHGTDTQYF | TGTGCCATCAATCAGGATCACGGCACAGATACGCAGTATTTT
TRBJ1-6 | TRBD1 | TRBV12-5 | NA | CASGTGQVDSPLHF | TGTGCTAGTGGTACGGGACAGGTAGATTCACCCCTCCACTTT
TRBJ2-7 | TRBD1 | TRBV5-1 | NA | CASTPDRGSYEQYF | TGCGCCAGCACCCCCGACAGGGGGAGCTACGAGCAGTACTTC
TRBJ2-1 | TRBD1 | TRBV29-1 | NA | CSVELGQGGNEQFF | TGCAGCGTGGAACTAGGACAGGGTGGGAATGAGCAGTTCTTC
TRBJ2-4 | NA | TRBV25-1 | few | CASRKFPEGTKNIQYF | TGTGCCAGCCGGAAGTTTCCGGAGGGTACCAAAAACATTCAGTACTTC
TRBJ2-6 | TRBD2 | TRBV3-1/TRBV3-2 | NA | CASSDHSGGRAGANVLTF | TGTGCCAGCAGCGACCACTCGGGAGGCAGGGCTGGGGCCAACGTCCTGACTTTC
TRBJ1-2 | NA | TRBV18 | NA | CASSGQPSGYTF | TGTGCCAGCTCAGGGCAGCCGAGTGGCTACACCTTC
TRBJ1-4 | NA | TRBV3-1/TRBV3-2 | NA | CASSRPGEKLFF | TGTGCCAGCAGCCGCCCGGGTGAAAAACTGTTTTTT
TRBJ2-7 | TRBD1 | TRBV5-4 | NA | CASSPGQGLSQGNEQYF | TGTGCCAGCAGCCCCGGACAGGGCCTTAGTCAAGGGAACGAGCAGTACTTC
TRBJ1-6 | NA | TRBV7-3 | NA | CASSLRSGSPLHF | TGTGCCAGCAGCTTAAGATCCGGGTCACCCCTCCACTTT
TRBJ2-7 | TRBD1 | TRBV5-1 | NA | CASSSSGTAYEQYF | TGCGCCAGCAGCTCTTCCGGGACAGCTTACGAGCAGTACTTC
TRBJ1-1 | TRBD1 | TRBV7-9 | NA | CAAGAGGSLAFF | TGTGCCGCCGGGGCAGGGGGGTCGTTGGCTTTCTTT
TRBJ2-1 | NA | TRBV4-2 | NA | CASSSREHYNEQFF | TGTGCCAGCAGTTCCCGGGAGCACTACAATGAGCAGTTCTTC